The 14 T cell receptor beta chains below all came from one sample that was sequenced in a study of blood T cell repertoires in COVID-19. Libraries were prepared by immunoSEQ multiplex PCR; TCRdb keeps only in-frame clonotypes and omits some of them. The sample lists 300,000 or so clones; 75% to 90% were seen once. The material sequenced was peripheral blood. The receptors shown here come from a middle-aged woman who had recovered from COVID-19.

V usage is TRBV5-6 and J usage is TRBJ1-1; D is possibly TRBD1 (6 bases). Germline V lookup: CDR1 SGHDT, CDR2 YYEEEE. The CDR3 totals 16 residues. V was clipped by 0 bases and J by 3 bases, with 15 bases between them. For the CDR3, the DNA is TGTGCCAGCAGCTTGGCCGCGGCAGGGGTGGACACTGAAGCTTTCTTT. It translates to CASSLAAAGVDTEAFF.

The chain recombines TRBV25-1 with TRBJ2-5; a weak D match, TRBD1 (5 bases). The V and J ends lost 4 bases and 5 bases respectively, with 17 bases between them. CDR3 length: 15 amino acids. Per the germline V gene, CDR1 is MGHDK and CDR2 is SYGVNS. CDR3 DNA: TGTGCCAGCAGTGTTCAGGGAATTGGTTCGGAGACCCAGTACTTC. This sequence encodes CASSVQGIGSETQYF.

The rearrangement uses TRBV11-2 and TRBJ2-5, with D perhaps matching TRBD2 (5 bases). The CDR3 loop spans 14 amino acids. Germline V gene lookup returns CDR1 SGHAT and CDR2 FQNNGV. V was pared by 5 bases and J by 8 bases, with 18 bases between. The chain's CDR3 is CASSTQAIGVTQYF. The CDR3 region has the DNA TGTGCCAGCAGCACACAAGCAATCGGGGTAACCCAGTACTTC.

The chain is built from TRBV6-5 and TRBJ2-7, with TRBD1 matching over 9 bases. After removal of 5 bases from V and 0 bases from J, the junction contained 5 bases not matched to a gene. The CDR3 runs to 15 residues. Per the germline V gene, CDR1 is MNHEY and CDR2 is SVGAGI. CDR3 sequence (DNA): TGTGCCAGCAGTCGGACAGGGGAAAACTCCTACGAGCAGTACTTC. Translated, it gives CASSRTGENSYEQYF.

The chain uses TRBV2 and TRBJ2-5; 9 nucleotides align to TRBD1. The CDR3 runs 13 residues. V was pared by 6 bases and J by 5 bases, with 4 bases of the junction left unmatched. Looked up from germline, CDR1 is SNHLY and CDR2 is FYNNEI. CDR3 protein: CASRTGGVETQYF. The CDR3 nucleotides are TGTGCCAGCAGAACAGGGGGCGTCGAGACCCAGTACTTC.

In its sample, this clone was seen once. The chain has TRBV3-1 (or the pseudogene TRBV3-2) and TRBJ1-2; D uncertain. Germline V gene sequence: CDR1 LGHDT, CDR2 YNNKEL (reference sequence). This CDR3 has 13 amino acids. V lost 4 bases and J lost 4, with 10 bases in between. The CDR3 DNA follows: TGTGCCAGCAGCCGTGCGCTAGGCTATGGCTACACCTTC. Translating gives CASSRALGYGYTF.

The CDR3 DNA is TGTGCCAGCAGCAGAGACAGGTGGTGGGATGAAAAACTGTTTTTT. It translates to CASSRDRWWDEKLFF. V and J are TRBV11-2 and TRBJ1-4; weak D call: TRBD1 (6 bases). Germline V gene lookup returns CDR1 SGHAT and CDR2 FQNNGV. The CDR3 extends over 15 amino acids. Trimming cost V 5 bases and J 6 bases, with 16 bases left between them.

This chain links TRBV10-1 with TRBJ1-6, with 7 bases lining up with TRBD1. Germline CDR1 and CDR2: WNHNN and SYGVQD (reference sequence). V was clipped by 4 bases and J by 7 bases; unmatched bases: 4. CDR3 length: 14 amino acids. The CDR3 loop reads CASSAGTVNSPLHF. CDR3 nucleotides: TGCGCCAGCAGTGCCGGGACAGTAAATTCACCCCTCCACTTT.

The chain combines TRBV5-4 with TRBJ1-2; 7 bases agree with TRBD1. The CDR3 totals 15 residues. With V trimmed by 3 bases and J by 8 bases, 13 bases remained unmatched. The germline V gene has CDR1 SGHNT and CDR2 YYREEE (reference sequence). The CDR3 protein is CASSWDRAGLRGYTF. In DNA, the CDR3 is TGTGCCAGCAGCTGGGACAGAGCCGGTTTAAGGGGCTACACCTTC.

This chain joins TRBV5-4 and TRBJ2-1; TRBD2 is a possible D gene (5 bases). Germline values: CDR1 SGHNT, CDR2 YYREEE (reference sequence). The V gene lost 5 bases and the J gene lost 4 bases, with 13 bases spanning the gap. CDR3 length: 14 residues. The CDR3 DNA sequence: TGTGCCAGCAGGGTGGGGTCGGGGTACAATGAGCAGTTCTTC. Translating gives CASRVGSGYNEQFF.

The rearrangement joins TRBV30 to TRBJ2-7; D is possibly TRBD1 (6 bases). CDR1 is GTSNPN, CDR2 SVGIG, per germline (reference sequence). The CDR3 runs to 15 residues. V lost 3 bases to trimming and J lost 3 bases, with 18 bases between them. The CDR3 DNA reads TGTGCCTGGAGAGACGACACCGGGACACTCTACGAGCAGTACTTC. It encodes CAWRDDTGTLYEQYF.

This sequence joins TRBV18 and TRBJ1-1, with 7 positions matching TRBD1. V shed 3 bases and J 4 bases; nucleotides not matched to a gene: 8. Germline V gene sequence: CDR1 KGHSH, CDR2 LQKENI. This CDR3 has 15 amino acids. This CDR3 reads CASSPPTGPGTEAFF. In nucleotides, the CDR3 is TGTGCCAGCTCACCGCCGACAGGGCCTGGCACTGAAGCTTTCTTT.

This chain joins TRBV12-5 and TRBJ2-7, with TRBD1 identical over 7 bases. The CDR3 totals 14 residues. Germline CDR1 and CDR2: LGHNT and FRNRAP. The ends lost 4 bases at V and 7 bases at J; junction bases unmatched: 10. CDR3 region: CASGSDRAFGEQYF. The CDR3, as DNA: TGTGCTAGTGGTTCCGACAGGGCCTTTGGGGAGCAGTACTTC.

The chain has TRBV7-3 and TRBJ1-1; TRBD1 matches at 8 bases. Trimming removed 5 bases from V and 8 bases from J; junction bases left unmatched: 4. Germline V CDR1 and CDR2: SGHTA, FQGTGA. The CDR3 sequence is 12 residues long. CDR3 sequence: CASSPRTGEAFF. The CDR3 nucleotides are TGTGCCAGCAGCCCTCGGACAGGGGAAGCTTTCTTT.